These 9 T cell receptor beta chains share one sample of origin, sequenced in a study of OX40 agonist ivuxolimab in advanced cancers. Repertoires were generated with immunoSEQ multiplex PCR, while TCRdb's copy carries only in-frame clones and drops some. Of some 78,000 clones listed, roughly 93% are singletons. Source: CD4+ or CD8+ T cells sorted from blood, taken in a trial of the OX40 agonist ivuxolimab. These receptors originate from an adult with an advanced solid tumor such as melanoma, head and neck, liver or kidney cancer.

This clone was seen only once. This chain uses TRBV4-1 with TRBJ1-5; TRBD1 might be the D (5 bases). Germline CDR1 MGHRA, CDR2 YSYEKL. The CDR3 runs 17 residues. V was trimmed by 4 bases and J by 1 base, leaving 17 bases between them. The chain's CDR3 is CASSRLGELMSNQPQHF. The DNA for the CDR3 is TGCGCCAGCAGCCGCCTAGGGGAGTTAATGAGCAATCAGCCCCAGCATTTT.

The V call is TRBV7-9, the J call TRBJ2-5; tentatively, D is TRBD1 or TRBD2 (5 bases each). Germline V gene lookup returns CDR1 SEHNR and CDR2 FQNEAQ (reference sequence). The ends were cut back, 5 bases at V and 2 bases at J, with 18 bases in the middle. This CDR3 has 16 residues. In DNA form, the CDR3 reads TGTGCCAGCAGCAAAAGGGGCTCGGGGTTACAAGAGACCCAGTACTTC. This encodes CASSKRGSGLQETQYF.

The chain joins TRBV6-6 to TRBJ1-5; D may be TRBD1 (5 bases). Germline V CDR1 and CDR2: MNHNY, SVGAGI (reference sequence). The ends were cut back, 2 bases at V and 4 bases at J, with 12 bases in the middle. The CDR3 has 15 residues. The CDR3 region has the DNA TGTGCCAGCAGTTACGGCAGGGTTGGTAATCAGCCCCAGCATTTT. Translating gives CASSYGRVGNQPQHF.

The rearrangement uses TRBV6-9 and TRBJ2-1; D may be TRBD2 (5 bases). Germline assignment: CDR1 MNHGY and CDR2 SVAAGI. The CDR3 extends over 15 amino acids. The germline V and J ends were trimmed by 4 bases and 9 bases, with 19 bases remaining between them. The CDR3 sequence is CASSSHLVGSGEQFF. CDR3 sequence (DNA): TGTGCCAGCAGTTCCCATCTGGTGGGCAGCGGTGAGCAGTTCTTC.

The chain carries TRBV19 and TRBJ1-2; 9 nucleotides agree with TRBD1. Germline CDR1 LNHDA, CDR2 SQIVND (reference sequence). The trim removed 1 base at V and 3 bases at J, leaving 9 bases unmatched. The CDR3 sequence is 17 residues long. In nucleotides, the CDR3 is TGTGCCAGTAGTATAGGGCCGGGACAGGGACAATACTATGGCTACACCTTC. This codes for CASSIGPGQGQYYGYTF.

The chain links TRBV5-1 to TRBJ2-3; D remains unclear. Looked up from germline, CDR1 is SGHRS and CDR2 is YFSETQ. The CDR3 spans 14 residues. Trimming cost V 0 bases and J 5 bases, with 10 bases left between them. The CDR3 coding sequence is TGCGCCAGCAGCTTGGGGGGTGCAGAAGATACGCAGTATTTT. This sequence encodes CASSLGGAEDTQYF.

V gene TRBV4-1 combines with J gene TRBJ1-2, with a possible D match to TRBD1 (5 bases). CDR1 and CDR2 (germline): MGHRA, YSYEKL. The CDR3 is 13 amino acids. V lost 1 base and J lost 5, with 8 bases in between. The CDR3 sequence is CASSQGAGYGYTF. CDR3 nucleotide sequence: TGCGCCAGCAGCCAAGGGGCAGGGTATGGCTACACCTTC.

The DNA of the CDR3 is TGTGCCAGCAGCCCCATTGCTCGGTCCAGGGACGGTTCACCCCTCCACTTT. It yields the protein CASSPIARSRDGSPLHF. The rearrangement links TRBV7-2 to TRBJ1-6, with a tentative D call TRBD1 (5 bases). Trimming removed 5 bases from V and 9 bases from J, with 23 bases in between. Germline V gene data show CDR1 as SGHTA and CDR2 as FQGNSA. The CDR3 is made up of 17 amino acids.

The gene calls are TRBV7-8 and TRBJ1-5; unclear D gene. Germline CDR1 reads SGHVS; CDR2 reads FQNEAQ. This CDR3 spans 12 amino acids. V lost 5 bases, J lost 7 bases, and 9 bases lay in between. CDR3 loop: CASSGGRQPQHF. The CDR3 DNA is TGTGCCAGCAGCGGAGGGAGACAGCCCCAGCATTTT.